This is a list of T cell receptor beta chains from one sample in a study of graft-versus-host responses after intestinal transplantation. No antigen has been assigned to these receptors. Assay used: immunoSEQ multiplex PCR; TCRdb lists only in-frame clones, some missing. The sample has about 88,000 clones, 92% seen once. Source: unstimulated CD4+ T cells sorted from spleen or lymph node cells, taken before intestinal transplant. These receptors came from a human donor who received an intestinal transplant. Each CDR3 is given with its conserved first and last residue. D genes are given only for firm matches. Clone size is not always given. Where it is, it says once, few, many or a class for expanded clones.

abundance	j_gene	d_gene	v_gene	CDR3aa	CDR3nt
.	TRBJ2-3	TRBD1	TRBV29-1	CSVAQGTDTQYF	TGCAGCGTCGCACAGGGGACAGATACGCAGTATTTT
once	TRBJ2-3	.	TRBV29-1	CSVKPGLWSSTDTQYF	TGCAGCGTTAAGCCAGGATTATGGTCTAGCACAGATACGCAGTATTTT
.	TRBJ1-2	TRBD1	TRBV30	CAWSRWPQGADGYTF	TGTGCCTGGAGCCGATGGCCGCAGGGGGCCGATGGCTACACCTTC
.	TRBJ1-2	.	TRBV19	CASSKQGGYTF	TGTGCCAGTAGTAAACAGGGTGGCTACACCTTC
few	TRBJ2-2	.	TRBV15	CATSIRRGAGELFF	TGTGCCACCAGCATCCGCAGGGGGGCCGGGGAGCTGTTTTTT
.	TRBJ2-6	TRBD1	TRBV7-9	CASSSRGQPSSGANVLTF	TGTGCCAGCAGCTCGAGGGGACAGCCCTCCTCTGGGGCCAACGTCCTGACTTTC
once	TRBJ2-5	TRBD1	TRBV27	CASLDRGGGKETQYF	TGTGCCAGCTTAGACAGGGGAGGTGGAAAAGAGACCCAGTACTTC
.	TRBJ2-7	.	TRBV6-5	CASSRDNYEQYF	TGTGCCAGCAGCCGAGACAATTACGAGCAGTACTTC
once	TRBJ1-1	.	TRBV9	CASVSDSGNTEAFF	TGTGCCAGCGTATCTGACAGTGGGAACACTGAAGCTTTCTTT
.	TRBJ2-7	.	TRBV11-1	CASSHRDDSYEQYF	TGTGCCAGCAGTCACCGGGACGACTCCTACGAGCAGTACTTC
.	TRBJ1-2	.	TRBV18	CATDRPGQNYGYTF	TGTGCCACCGATCGGCCGGGCCAGAACTATGGCTACACCTTC
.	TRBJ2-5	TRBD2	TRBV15	CATSRGLAGAETQYF	TGTGCCACCAGCAGAGGACTAGCGGGAGCGGAGACCCAGTACTTC
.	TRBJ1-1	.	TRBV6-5	CASSYYGSEAFF	TGTGCCAGCAGTTACTATGGCTCTGAAGCTTTCTTT
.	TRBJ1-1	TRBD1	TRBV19	CASSRPPGQGSPGMNTEAFF	TGTGCCAGTAGTAGACCTCCGGGACAGGGTAGTCCCGGCATGAACACTGAAGCTTTCTTT
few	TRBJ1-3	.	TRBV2	CASRVDVLSGNTIYF	TGTGCCAGCAGGGTTGACGTCCTCTCTGGAAACACCATATATTTT
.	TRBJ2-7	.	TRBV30	CAWSGLYEQYF	TGTGCCTGGAGTGGGCTGTACGAGCAGTACTTC
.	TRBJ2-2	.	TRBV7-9	CASSFRGAGELFF	TGTGCCAGCAGCTTTCGGGGCGCCGGGGAGCTGTTTTTT
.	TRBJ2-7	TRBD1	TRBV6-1	CASSRQGSYEQYF	TGTGCCAGCAGCCGACAGGGATCCTACGAGCAGTACTTC
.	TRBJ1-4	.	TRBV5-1	CASSPRPGQWGEKLFF	TGCGCCAGCAGCCCTAGACCGGGACAATGGGGGGAAAAACTGTTTTTT
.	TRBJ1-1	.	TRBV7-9	CASSYKDTEAFF	TGTGCCAGCAGCTATAAAGACACTGAAGCTTTCTTT
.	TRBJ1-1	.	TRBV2	CASSEYQRAFF	TGTGCCAGCAGTGAATATCAGAGGGCTTTCTTT
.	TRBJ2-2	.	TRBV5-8	CASSLVVGLNTGELFF	TGTGCCAGCAGCTTGGTAGTGGGCCTTAACACCGGGGAGCTGTTTTTT
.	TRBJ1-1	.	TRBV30	CAWSWGVVVNTEAFF	TGTGCCTGGAGTTGGGGGGTTGTGGTGAACACTGAAGCTTTCTTT
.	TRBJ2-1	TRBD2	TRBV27	CASSLSLGRAGGNEQFF	TGTGCCAGCAGTTTATCGTTAGGGCGGGCGGGAGGAAATGAGCAGTTCTTC
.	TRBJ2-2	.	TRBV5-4	CASRAGTQGNTGELFF	TGTGCCAGCAGGGCCGGGACGCAAGGGAACACCGGGGAGCTGTTTTTT
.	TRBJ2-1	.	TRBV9	CASSGPGQRYNEQFF	TGTGCCAGCAGCGGCCCAGGGCAAAGATACAATGAGCAGTTCTTC
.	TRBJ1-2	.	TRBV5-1	CASSFSEGSGYTF	TGCGCCAGCAGCTTTAGTGAAGGCAGTGGCTACACCTTC
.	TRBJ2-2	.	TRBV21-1	CASSKDRGEANTGELFF	TGTGCCAGCAGCAAAGACAGGGGGGAAGCGAACACCGGGGAGCTGTTTTTT
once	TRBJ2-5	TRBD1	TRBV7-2	CASSLAGQQETQYF	TGTGCCAGCAGCTTAGCGGGACAGCAAGAGACCCAGTACTTC
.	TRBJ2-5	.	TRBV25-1	CASSEWGGPPQETQYF	TGTGCCAGCAGTGAATGGGGGGGGCCCCCGCAAGAGACCCAGTACTTC
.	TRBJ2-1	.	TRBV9	CASSKGDYNEQFF	TGTGCCAGCAGCAAGGGGGATTACAATGAGCAGTTCTTC
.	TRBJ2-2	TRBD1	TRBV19	CATPRDRPNTGELFF	TGTGCCACCCCGAGGGACAGGCCGAACACCGGGGAGCTGTTTTTT
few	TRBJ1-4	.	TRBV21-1	CASSWRDRVGGLFF	TGTGCCAGCAGCTGGCGGGACAGGGTCGGGGGGCTGTTTTTT
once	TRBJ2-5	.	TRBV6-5	CASSPVEWQETQYF	TGTGCCAGCAGCCCCGTTGAGTGGCAAGAGACCCAGTACTTC
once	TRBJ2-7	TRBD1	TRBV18	CASSPSGGYEQYF	TGTGCCAGCTCACCCTCAGGGGGCTACGAGCAGTACTTC
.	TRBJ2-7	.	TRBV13	CASSLESSGDSSYEQYF	TGTGCCAGCAGCTTAGAGAGTAGCGGCGATAGCTCCTACGAGCAGTACTTC
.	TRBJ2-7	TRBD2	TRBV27	CASYRIAGGSEQYF	TGTGCCAGCTACCGGATAGCGGGAGGGAGCGAGCAGTACTTC
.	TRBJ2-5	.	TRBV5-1	CASSLGQETQYF	TGCGCCAGCAGCTTAGGCCAAGAGACCCAGTACTTC
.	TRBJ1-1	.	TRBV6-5	CASSYILGAEAFF	TGTGCCAGCAGTTACATTTTGGGGGCTGAAGCTTTCTTT
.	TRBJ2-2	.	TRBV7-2	CASSARNTGELFF	TGTGCCAGCAGTGCCAGGAACACCGGGGAGCTGTTTTTT
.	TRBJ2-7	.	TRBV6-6	CASVVTSYEQYF	TGTGCCAGCGTGGTCACCTCCTACGAGCAGTACTTC
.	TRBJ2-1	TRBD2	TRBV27	CASSRREINEQFF	TGTGCCAGCAGTCGGCGGGAGATCAATGAGCAGTTCTTC
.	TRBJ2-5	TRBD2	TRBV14	CASSRTSGRARETQYF	TGTGCCAGCAGCCGAACTAGCGGGAGGGCCAGGGAGACCCAGTACTTC
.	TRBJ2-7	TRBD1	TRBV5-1	CASSTGQLDYEQYF	TGCGCCAGCAGCACGGGACAGTTAGACTACGAGCAGTACTTC
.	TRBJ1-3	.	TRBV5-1	CASSQGTYDTIYF	TGCGCCAGCAGCCAAGGAACATACGACACCATATATTTT
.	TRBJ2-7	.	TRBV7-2	CASSLGGQGAYEQYF	TGTGCCAGCAGCCTGGGGGGGCAGGGGGCCTACGAGCAGTACTTC
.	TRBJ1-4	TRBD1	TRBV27	CASRFGTGNEKLFF	TGTGCCAGCAGATTCGGGACAGGGAATGAAAAACTGTTTTTT
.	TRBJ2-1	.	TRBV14	CASSQGGRGFEVYNEQFF	TGTGCCAGCAGCCAAGGGGGCCGGGGGTTTGAGGTCTACAATGAGCAGTTCTTC
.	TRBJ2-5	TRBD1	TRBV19	CASSTAMDREETQYF	TGTGCCAGTAGTACCGCGATGGACAGGGAGGAGACCCAGTACTTC